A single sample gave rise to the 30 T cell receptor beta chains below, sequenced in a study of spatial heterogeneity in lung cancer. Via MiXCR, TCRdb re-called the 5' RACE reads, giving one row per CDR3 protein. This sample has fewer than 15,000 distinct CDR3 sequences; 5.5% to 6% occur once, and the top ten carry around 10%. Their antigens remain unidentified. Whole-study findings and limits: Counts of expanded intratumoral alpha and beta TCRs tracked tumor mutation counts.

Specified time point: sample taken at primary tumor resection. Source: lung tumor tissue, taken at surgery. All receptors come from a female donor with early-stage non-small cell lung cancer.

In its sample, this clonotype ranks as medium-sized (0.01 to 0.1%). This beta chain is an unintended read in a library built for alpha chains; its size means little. The CDR3 DNA is TGCAGTGCCGCCCGGGAGAGGACGCAGTATTTT. Its translation: CSAARERTQYF. The rearrangement uses TRBV20-1 and TRBJ2-3; a possible D gene is TRBD2 (6 bases). Germline CDR1 and CDR2: DFQATT and SNEGSKA (reference sequence). V was cut by 6 bases and J by 9 bases, with 13 bases left in between. The CDR3 extends over 11 amino acids.

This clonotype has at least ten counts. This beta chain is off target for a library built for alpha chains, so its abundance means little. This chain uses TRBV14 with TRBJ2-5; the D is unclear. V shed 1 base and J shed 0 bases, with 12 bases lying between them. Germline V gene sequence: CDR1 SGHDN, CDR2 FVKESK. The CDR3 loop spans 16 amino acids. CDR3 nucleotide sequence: TGTGCCAGCAGCCAAGTTAGAAGCGCCTACCAAGAGACCCAGTACTTC. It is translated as CASSQVRSAYQETQYF.

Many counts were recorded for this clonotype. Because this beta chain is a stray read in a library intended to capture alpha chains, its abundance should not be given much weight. In DNA, the CDR3 is TGTGCCATCAGTAACCCTACAGGTACCTACGAGCAGTACTTC. It encodes CAISNPTGTYEQYF. The J gene is TRBJ2-7, the V gene TRBV10-3; TRBD1 is a possible D gene (5 bases). This CDR3 is 14 amino acids long. CDR1 and CDR2 (germline): ENHRY, SYGVKD. V lost 5 bases and J lost 2, with 13 bases in between.

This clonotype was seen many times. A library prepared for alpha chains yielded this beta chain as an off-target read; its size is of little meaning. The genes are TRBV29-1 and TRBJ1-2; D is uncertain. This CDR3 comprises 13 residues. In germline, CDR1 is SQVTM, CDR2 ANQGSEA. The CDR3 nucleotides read TGCAGTAGTCGGGAAGCCCCTACCGGGGGCTACACCTTC. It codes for CSSREAPTGGYTF. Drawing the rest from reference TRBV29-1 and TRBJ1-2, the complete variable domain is SAVISQKPSRDICQRGTSLTIQCQVDSQVTMMFWYRQQPGQSLTLIATANQGSEATYESGFVIDKFPISRPNLTFSTLTVSNMSPEDSSIYLCSSREAPTGGYTFGSGTRLTVV.

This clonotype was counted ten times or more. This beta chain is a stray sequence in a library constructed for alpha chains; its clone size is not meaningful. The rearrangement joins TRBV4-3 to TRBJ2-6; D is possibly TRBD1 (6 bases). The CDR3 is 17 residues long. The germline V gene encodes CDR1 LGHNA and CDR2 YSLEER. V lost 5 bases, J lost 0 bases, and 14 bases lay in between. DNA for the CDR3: TGCGCCAGCAGCAACAGGGAGCTAAGCTCTGGGGCCAACGTCCTGACTTTC. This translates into CASSNRELSSGANVLTF.

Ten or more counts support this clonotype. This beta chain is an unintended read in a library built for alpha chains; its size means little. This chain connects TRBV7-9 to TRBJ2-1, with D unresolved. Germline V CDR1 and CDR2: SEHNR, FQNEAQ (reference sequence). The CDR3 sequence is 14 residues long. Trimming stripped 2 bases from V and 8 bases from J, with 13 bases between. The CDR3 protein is CASSLQLPHDEQFF. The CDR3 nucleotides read TGTGCCAGCAGCTTACAGCTCCCCCACGATGAGCAGTTCTTC.

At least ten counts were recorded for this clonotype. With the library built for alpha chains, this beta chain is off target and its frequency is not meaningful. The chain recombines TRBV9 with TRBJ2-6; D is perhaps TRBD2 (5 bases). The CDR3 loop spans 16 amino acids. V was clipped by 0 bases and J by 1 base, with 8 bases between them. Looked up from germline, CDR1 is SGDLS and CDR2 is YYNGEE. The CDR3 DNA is TGTGCCAGCAGCGTAGGGAGGAGGTCTGGGGCCAACGTCCTGACTTTC. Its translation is CASSVGRRSGANVLTF.

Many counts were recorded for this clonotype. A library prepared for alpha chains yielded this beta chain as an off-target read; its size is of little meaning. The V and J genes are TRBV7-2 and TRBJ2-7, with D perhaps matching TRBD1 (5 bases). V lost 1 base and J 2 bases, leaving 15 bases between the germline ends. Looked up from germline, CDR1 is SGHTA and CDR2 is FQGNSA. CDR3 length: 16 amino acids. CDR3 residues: CASSLDPPARAYEQYF. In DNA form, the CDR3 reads TGTGCCAGCAGCTTAGACCCTCCCGCCAGGGCCTACGAGCAGTACTTC.

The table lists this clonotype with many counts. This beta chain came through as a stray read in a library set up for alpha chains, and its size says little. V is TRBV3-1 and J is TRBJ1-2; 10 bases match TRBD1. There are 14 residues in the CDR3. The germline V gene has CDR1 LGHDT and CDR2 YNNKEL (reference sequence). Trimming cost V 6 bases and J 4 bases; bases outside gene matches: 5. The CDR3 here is CASSRTGGSYGYTF. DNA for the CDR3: TGTGCCAGCAGTCGGACAGGGGGATCCTATGGCTACACCTTC. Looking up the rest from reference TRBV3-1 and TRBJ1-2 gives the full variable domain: DTAVSQTPKYLVTQMGNDKSIKCEQNLGHDTMYWYKQDSKKFLKIMFSYNNKELIINETVPNRFSPKSPDKAHLNLHINSLELGDSAVYFCASSRTGGSYGYTFGSGTRLTVV.

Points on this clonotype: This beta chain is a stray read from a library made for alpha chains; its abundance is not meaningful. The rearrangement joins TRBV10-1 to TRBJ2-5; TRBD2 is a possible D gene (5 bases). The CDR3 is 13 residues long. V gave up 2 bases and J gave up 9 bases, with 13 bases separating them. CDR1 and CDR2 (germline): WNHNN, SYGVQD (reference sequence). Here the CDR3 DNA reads TGCGCCAGCAGTGAGACCGGGGTAGGGCCCCAGTACTTC. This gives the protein CASSETGVGPQYF.

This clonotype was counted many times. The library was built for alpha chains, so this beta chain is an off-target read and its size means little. The CDR3 bases are TGTGCCAGCGAACAGGGTAGAGGTGAGCAGTTCTTC. This sequence encodes CASEQGRGEQFF. J is TRBJ2-1 and V is TRBV12-3 or TRBV12-4, with a weak D call TRBD1 (6 bases). The CDR3 extends over 12 amino acids. V was trimmed by 8 bases and J by 9 bases, leaving 14 bases between them.

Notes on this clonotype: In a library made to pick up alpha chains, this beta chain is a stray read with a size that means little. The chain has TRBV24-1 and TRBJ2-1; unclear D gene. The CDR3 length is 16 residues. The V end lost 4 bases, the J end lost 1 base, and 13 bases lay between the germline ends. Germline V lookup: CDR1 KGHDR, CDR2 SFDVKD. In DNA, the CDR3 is TGTGCCACCAGTGACGCCTCCAGTAGTTCCTACAATGAGCAGTTCTTC. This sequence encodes CATSDASSSSYNEQFF.

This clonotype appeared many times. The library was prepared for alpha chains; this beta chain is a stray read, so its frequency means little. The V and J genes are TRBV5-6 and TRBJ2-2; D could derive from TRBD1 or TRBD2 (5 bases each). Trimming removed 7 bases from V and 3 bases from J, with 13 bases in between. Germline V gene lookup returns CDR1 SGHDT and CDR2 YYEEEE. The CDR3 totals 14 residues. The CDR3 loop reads CASGWDLYTGELFF. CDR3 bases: TGTGCCAGCGGATGGGACCTATACACCGGGGAGCTGTTTTTT.

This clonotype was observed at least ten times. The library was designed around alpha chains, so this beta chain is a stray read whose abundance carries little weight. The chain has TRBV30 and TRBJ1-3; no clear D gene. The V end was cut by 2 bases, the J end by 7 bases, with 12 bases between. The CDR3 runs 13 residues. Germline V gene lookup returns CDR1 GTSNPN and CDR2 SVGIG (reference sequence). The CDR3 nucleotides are TGTGCCTGGAGTCGCGCGTCTCCGAACACCATATATTTT. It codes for CAWSRASPNTIYF. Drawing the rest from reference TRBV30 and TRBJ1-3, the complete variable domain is SQTIHQWPATLVQPVGSPLSLECTVEGTSNPNLYWYRQAAGRGLQLLFYSVGIGQISSEVPQNLSASRPQDRQFILSSKKLLLSDSGFYLCAWSRASPNTIYFGEGSWLTVV.

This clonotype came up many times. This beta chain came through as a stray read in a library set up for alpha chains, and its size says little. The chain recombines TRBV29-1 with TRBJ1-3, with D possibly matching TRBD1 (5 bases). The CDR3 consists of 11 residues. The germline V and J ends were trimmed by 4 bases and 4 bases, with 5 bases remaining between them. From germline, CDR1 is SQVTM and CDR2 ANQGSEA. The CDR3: CSVAGGNTIYF. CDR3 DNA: TGCAGCGTTGCAGGGGGAAACACCATATATTTT.

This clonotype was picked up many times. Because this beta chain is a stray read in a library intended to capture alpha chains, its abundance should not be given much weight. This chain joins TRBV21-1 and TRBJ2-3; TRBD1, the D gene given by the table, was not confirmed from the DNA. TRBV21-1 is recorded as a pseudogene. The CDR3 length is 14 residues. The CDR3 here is CASSIQRGGYTQYF. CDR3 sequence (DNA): TGTGCCAGCAGCATTCAGCGAGGGGGATATACGCAGTATTTT.

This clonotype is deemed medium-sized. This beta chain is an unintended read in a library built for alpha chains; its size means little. Here the CDR3 DNA reads TGTGCCAGCAGTTTTATGGGCCCCGGGGAGCTGTTTTTT. Its translation: CASSFMGPGELFF. This chain links TRBV12-3 or TRBV12-4 with TRBJ2-2; D gene unclear. With 3 bases removed from V and 6 bases from J, the gap between germline ends came to 8 bases. The CDR3 contains 13 residues.

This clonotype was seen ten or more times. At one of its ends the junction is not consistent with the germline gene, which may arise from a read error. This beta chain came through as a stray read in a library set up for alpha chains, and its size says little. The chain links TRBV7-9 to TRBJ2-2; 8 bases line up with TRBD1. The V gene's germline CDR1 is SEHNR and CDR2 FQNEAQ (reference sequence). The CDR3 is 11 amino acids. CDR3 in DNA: TGTGCCAGCAGCTTGGGACAGGCTTCTAGTTTT. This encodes CASSLGQASSF.

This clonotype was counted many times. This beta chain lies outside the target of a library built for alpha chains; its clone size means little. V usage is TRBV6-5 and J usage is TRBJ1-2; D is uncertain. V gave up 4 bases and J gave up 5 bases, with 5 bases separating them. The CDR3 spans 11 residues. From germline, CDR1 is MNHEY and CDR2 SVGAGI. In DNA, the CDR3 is TGTGCCAGCAGTTCTCGTTATGGCTACACCTTC. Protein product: CASSSRYGYTF.

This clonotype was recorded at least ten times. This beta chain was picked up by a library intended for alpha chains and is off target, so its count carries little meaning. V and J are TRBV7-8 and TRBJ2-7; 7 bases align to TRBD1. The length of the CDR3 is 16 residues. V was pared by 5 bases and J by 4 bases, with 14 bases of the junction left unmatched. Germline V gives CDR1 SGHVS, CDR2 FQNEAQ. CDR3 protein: CASSLGRQGTMYEQYF. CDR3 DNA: TGTGCCAGCAGCCTGGGACGACAGGGCACTATGTACGAGCAGTACTTC.

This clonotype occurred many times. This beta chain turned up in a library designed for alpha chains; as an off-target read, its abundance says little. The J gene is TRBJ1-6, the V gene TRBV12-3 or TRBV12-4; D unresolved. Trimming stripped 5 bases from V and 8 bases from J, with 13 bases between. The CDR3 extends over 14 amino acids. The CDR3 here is CASSNGLKDSPLHF. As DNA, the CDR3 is TGTGCCAGCAGTAACGGATTAAAGGATTCACCCCTCCACTTT.

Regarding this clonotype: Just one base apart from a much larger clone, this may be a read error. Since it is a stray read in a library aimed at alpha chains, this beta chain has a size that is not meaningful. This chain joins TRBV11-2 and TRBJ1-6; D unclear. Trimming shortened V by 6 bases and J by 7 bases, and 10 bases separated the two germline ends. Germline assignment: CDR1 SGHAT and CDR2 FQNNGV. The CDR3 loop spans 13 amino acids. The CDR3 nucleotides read TGTGCCAGCAGACTAGCCCCCAATTCACCCCTCCACTTT. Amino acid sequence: CASRLAPNSPLHF. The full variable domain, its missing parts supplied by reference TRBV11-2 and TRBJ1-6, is EAGVAQSPRYKIIEKRQSVAFWCNPISGHATLYWYQQILGQGPKLLIQFQNNGVVDDSQLPKDRFSAERLKGVDSTLKIQPAKLEDSAVYLCASRLAPNSPLHFGNGTRLTVT.

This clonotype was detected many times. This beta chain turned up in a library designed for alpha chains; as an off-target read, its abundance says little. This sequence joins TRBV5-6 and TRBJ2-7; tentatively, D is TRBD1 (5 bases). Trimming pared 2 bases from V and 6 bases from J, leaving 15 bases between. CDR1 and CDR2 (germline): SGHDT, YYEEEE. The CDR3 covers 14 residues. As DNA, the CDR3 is TGTGCCAGCAGCTTTTATTATAGGGGAAGCGAGCAGTACTTC. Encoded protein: CASSFYYRGSEQYF. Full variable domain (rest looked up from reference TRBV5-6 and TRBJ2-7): DAGVTQSPTHLIKTRGQQVTLRCSPKSGHDTVSWYQQALGQGPQFIFQYYEEEERQRGNFPDRFSGHQFPNYSSELNVNALLLGDSALYLCASSFYYRGSEQYFGPGTRLTVT.

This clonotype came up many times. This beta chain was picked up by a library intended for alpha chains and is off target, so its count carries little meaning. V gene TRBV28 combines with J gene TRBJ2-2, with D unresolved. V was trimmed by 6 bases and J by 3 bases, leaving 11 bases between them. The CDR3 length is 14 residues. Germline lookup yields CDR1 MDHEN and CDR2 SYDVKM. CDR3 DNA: TGTGCCAGCAGCCTTGGGTTTCACACCGGGGAGCTGTTTTTT. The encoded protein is CASSLGFHTGELFF.

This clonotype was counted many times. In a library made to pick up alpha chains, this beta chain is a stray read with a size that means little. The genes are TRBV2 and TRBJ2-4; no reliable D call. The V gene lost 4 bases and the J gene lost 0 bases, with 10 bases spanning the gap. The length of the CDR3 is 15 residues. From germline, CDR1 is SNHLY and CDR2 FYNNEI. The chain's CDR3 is CASSGWDLAKNIQYF. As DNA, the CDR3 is TGTGCCAGCAGTGGTTGGGATTTAGCCAAAAACATTCAGTACTTC.

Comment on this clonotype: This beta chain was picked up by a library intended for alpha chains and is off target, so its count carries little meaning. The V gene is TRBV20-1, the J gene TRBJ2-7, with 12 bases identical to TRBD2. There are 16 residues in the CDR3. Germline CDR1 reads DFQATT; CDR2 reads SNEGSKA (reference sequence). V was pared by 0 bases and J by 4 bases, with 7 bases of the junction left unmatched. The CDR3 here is CSARDRGLAGSYEQYF. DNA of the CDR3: TGCAGTGCTAGAGACCGCGGACTAGCGGGGTCGTACGAGCAGTACTTC.

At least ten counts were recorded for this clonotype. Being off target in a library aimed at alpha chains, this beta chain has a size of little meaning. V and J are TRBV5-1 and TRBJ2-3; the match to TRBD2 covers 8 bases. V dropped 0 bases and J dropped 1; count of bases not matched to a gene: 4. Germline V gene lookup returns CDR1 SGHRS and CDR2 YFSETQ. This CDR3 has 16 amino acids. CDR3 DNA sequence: TGCGCCAGCAGCTTGGAGATGACTAGCGGCACAGATACGCAGTATTTT. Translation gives CASSLEMTSGTDTQYF.

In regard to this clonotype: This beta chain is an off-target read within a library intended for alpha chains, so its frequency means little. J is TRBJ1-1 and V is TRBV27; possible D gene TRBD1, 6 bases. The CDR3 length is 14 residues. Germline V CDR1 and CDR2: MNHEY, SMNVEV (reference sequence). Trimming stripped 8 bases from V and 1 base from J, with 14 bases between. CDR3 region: CASRPGVTNTEAFF. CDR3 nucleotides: TGTGCCAGCCGCCCAGGGGTCACGAACACTGAAGCTTTCTTT.

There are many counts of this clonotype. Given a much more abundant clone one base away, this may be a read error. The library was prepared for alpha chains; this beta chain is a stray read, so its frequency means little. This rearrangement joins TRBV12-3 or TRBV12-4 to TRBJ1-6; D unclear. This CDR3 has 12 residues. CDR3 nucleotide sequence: TGTGCCAACAGTTTCAATAATTCACCCCTCCACTTT. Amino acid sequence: CANSFNNSPLHF.

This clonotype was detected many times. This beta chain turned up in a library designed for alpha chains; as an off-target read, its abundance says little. The CDR3 here is CSARVVGFYEQYF. The CDR3 region has the DNA TGCAGTGCTAGAGTGGTCGGATTCTACGAGCAGTACTTC. The V gene is TRBV20-1, the J gene TRBJ2-7; no clear D. V dropped 1 base and J dropped 3 bases, with 10 bases sitting between them. Germline V gene lookup returns CDR1 DFQATT and CDR2 SNEGSKA (reference sequence). The CDR3 loop spans 13 amino acids.